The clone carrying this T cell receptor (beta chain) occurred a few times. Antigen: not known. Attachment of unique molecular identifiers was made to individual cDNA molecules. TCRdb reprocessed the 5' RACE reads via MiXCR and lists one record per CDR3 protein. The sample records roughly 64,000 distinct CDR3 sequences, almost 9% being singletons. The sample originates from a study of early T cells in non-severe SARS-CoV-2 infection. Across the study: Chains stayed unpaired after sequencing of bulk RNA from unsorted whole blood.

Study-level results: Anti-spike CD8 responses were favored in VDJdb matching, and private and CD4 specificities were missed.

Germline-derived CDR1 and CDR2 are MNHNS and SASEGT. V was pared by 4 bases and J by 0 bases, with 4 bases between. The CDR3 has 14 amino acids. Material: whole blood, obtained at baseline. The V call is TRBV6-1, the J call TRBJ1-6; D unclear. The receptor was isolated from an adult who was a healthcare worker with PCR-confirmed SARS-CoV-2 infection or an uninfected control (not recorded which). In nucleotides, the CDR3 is TGTGCCAGCAGTGGACGCTCCTATAATTCACCCCTCCACTTT. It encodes CASSGRSYNSPLHF.